This T cell receptor beta chain was observed in a study of long-term antiretroviral therapy in people with HIV. Survey level was the resolution at which the v3.0 immunoSEQ assay ran. Some clones are missing from TCRdb's copy, which holds only in-frame ones; the method was immunoSEQ multiplex PCR. Of about 25,000 clones listed, around 86% were seen once; the top ten hold more than 15%. Inclusion required at least two post-ART and at least one pre-ART PBMC samples. V was pared by 6 bases and J by 0 bases, with 12 bases between. This CDR3 comprises 15 residues. Germline CDR1 LNHDA, CDR2 SQIVND (reference sequence). Whole-study findings and limits: The repertoire was dominated at all time points by clones expanded before ART. ART adherence was not documented, and neither viral resistance nor therapy changes had any data. ART was followed by higher diversity that remained below transplant donor controls.

Comments on this clone: Its antigen is not known.

The TCR originated in a man aged 45 to 65 with HIV. The chain combines TRBV19 with TRBJ2-1, with D hard to call. Sequenced here: unsorted PBMCs, sampled 1.2 years after starting antiretroviral therapy. The CDR3 DNA is TGTGCCAGTAGGTCGGCCGGAAGCTCCTACAATGAGCAGTTCTTC. As protein: CASRSAGSSYNEQFF.